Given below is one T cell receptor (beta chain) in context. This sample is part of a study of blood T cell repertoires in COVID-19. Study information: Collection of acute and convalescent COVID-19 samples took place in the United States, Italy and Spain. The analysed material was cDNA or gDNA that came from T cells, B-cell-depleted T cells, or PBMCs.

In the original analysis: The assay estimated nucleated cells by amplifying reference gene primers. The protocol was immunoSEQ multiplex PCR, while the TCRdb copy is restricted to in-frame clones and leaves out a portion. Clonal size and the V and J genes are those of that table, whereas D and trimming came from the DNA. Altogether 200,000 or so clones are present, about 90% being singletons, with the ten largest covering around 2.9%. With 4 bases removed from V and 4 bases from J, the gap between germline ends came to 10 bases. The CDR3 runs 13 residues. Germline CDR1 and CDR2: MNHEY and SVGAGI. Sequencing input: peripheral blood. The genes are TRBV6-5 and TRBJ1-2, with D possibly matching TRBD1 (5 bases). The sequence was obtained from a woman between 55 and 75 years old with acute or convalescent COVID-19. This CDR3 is CASSLRQLYGYTF. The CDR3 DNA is TGTGCCAGCAGTTTACGACAGCTCTATGGCTACACCTTC.